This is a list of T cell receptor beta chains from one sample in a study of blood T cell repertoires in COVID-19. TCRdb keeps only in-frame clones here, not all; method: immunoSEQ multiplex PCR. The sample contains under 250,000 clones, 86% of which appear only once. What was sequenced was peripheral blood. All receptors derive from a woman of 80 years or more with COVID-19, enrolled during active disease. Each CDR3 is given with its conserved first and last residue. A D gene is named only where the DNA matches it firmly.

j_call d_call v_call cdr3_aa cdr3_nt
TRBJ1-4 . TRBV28 CASSLWGATNEKLFF TGTGCCAGCAGTTTATGGGGCGCAACTAATGAAAAACTGTTTTTT
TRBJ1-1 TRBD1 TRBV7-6 CASSRGGAGGTEAFF TGTGCCAGCAGCCGAGGGGGCGCGGGGGGAACTGAAGCTTTCTTT
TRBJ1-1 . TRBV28 CASSLPGNTEAFF TGTGCCAGCAGTTTGCCCGGGAACACTGAAGCTTTCTTT
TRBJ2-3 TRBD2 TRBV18 CASSPMSGGVTDTQYF TGTGCCAGCTCACCAATGAGCGGGGGAGTAACAGATACGCAGTATTTT
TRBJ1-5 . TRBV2 CASRTANQPQHF TGTGCCAGCCGGACAGCCAATCAGCCCCAGCATTTT
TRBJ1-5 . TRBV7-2 CASSLARGDNQPQHF TGTGCCAGCAGCTTAGCCAGGGGAGACAATCAGCCCCAGCATTTT
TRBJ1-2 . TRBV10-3 CAISDTPSGYTF TGTGCCATCAGTGACACCCCTAGTGGCTACACCTTC
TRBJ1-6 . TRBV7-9 CASSLSGSPLHF TGTGCCAGCAGCTTATCAGGATCACCCCTCCACTTT
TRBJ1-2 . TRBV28 CASSLSGRANYGYTF TGTGCCAGCAGTTTAAGCGGGCGAGCGAACTATGGCTACACCTTC
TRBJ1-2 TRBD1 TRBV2 CASRSDRDYGYTF TGTGCCAGCAGATCCGACAGGGACTATGGCTACACCTTC
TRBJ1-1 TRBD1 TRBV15 CATSRDSVSGQGARGVF TGTGCCACCAGCAGAGATTCCGTTAGTGGGCAGGGGGCGCGGGGTGTTTTT
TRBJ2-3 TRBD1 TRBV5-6 CASSRDRGGDTQYF TGTGCCAGCAGCCGGGACAGGGGGGGTGATACGCAGTATTTT
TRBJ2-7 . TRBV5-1 CASSQGVYEQYF TGCGCCAGCAGCCAAGGGGTTTACGAGCAGTACTTC
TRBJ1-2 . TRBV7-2 CASSISPGGGGYGYTF TGTGCCAGCAGCATCAGCCCGGGGGGCGGGGGCTATGGCTACACCTTC
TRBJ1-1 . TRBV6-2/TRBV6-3 CASSYPRVNTEAFF TGTGCCAGCAGTTACCCGAGGGTGAACACTGAAGCTTTCTTT
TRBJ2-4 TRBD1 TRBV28 CASSPPGDRVYIQYF TGTGCCAGCAGTCCGCCCGGAGACAGGGTCTACATTCAGTACTTC
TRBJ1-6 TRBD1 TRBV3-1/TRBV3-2 CASSQGQGYNSPLHF TGTGCCAGCAGCCAAGGACAGGGATATAATTCACCCCTCCACTTT